This T cell receptor (beta chain) was obtained from a study of OX40 agonist ivuxolimab in advanced cancers. The repertoire was sequenced with immunoSEQ multiplex PCR; TCRdb's copy has only in-frame clones and lacks some. The sample lists around 53,000 clones; 88% were seen once. This clone was seen just once. Its target is unknown. Study-level points and caveats: CD4+ and CD8+ blood T cells expanded clonally by week 6 at 0.1 to 3.0 mg/kg. No determination was made of the antigen specificity of the expanded peripheral T cells. Low normalized T-cell clonal expansion also characterized some of the nonresponders.

Trimming removed 0 bases at V and 3 bases at J, with 11 bases between. There are 16 residues in the CDR3. The V gene's germline CDR1 is LGHNT and CDR2 FRNRAP. This clonotype was obtained from an adult with an advanced solid tumor such as melanoma, head and neck, liver or kidney cancer. The rearrangement joins TRBV12-5 to TRBJ1-4, with a weak D call TRBD1 (6 bases). The specimen comprised CD4+ or CD8+ T cells sorted from blood, sampled in a trial of the OX40 agonist ivuxolimab. Written as DNA, the CDR3 is TGTGCTAGTGGTTTGGTAATGGGGGCCCCTAATGAAAAACTGTTTTTT. This translates into CASGLVMGAPNEKLFF.